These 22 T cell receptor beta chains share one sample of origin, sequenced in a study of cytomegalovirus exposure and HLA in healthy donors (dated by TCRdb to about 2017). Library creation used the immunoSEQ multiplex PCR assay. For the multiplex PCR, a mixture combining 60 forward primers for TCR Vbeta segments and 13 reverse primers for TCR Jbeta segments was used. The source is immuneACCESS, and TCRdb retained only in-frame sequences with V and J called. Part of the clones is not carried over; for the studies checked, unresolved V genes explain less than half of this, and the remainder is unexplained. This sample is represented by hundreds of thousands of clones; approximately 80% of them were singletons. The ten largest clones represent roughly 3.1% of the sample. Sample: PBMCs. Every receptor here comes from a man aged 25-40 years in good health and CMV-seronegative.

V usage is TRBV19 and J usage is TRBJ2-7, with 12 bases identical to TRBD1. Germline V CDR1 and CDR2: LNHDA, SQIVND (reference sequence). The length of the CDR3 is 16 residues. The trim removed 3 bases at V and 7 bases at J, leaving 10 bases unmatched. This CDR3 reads CASSIVTGQGAQEQYF. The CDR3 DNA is TGTGCCAGTAGTATTGTAACGGGACAGGGGGCGCAAGAGCAGTACTTC.

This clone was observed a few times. The CDR3 sequence is CASSLRRQGGEQYF. CDR3 DNA sequence: TGTGCCAGCAGCTTACGGAGGCAGGGAGGCGAGCAGTACTTC. The chain uses TRBV7-2 and TRBJ2-7, with D possibly matching TRBD2 (6 bases). This CDR3 contains 14 residues. Per the germline V gene, CDR1 is SGHTA and CDR2 is FQGNSA. Trimming shortened V by 2 bases and J by 6 bases, and 14 bases separated the two germline ends.

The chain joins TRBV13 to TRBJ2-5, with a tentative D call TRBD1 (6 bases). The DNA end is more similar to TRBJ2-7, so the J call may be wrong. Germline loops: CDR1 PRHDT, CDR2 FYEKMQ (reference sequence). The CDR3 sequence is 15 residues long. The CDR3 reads CASSLALAGDYEQYF. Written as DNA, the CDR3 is TGTGCCAGCAGCTTAGCTTTGGCAGGGGACTACGAGCAGTACTTC.

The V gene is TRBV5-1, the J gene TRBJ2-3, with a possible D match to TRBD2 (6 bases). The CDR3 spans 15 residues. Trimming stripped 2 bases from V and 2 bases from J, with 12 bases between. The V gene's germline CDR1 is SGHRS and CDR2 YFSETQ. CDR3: CASSFTWRATDTQYF. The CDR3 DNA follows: TGCGCCAGCAGCTTTACCTGGAGGGCCACAGATACGCAGTATTTT.

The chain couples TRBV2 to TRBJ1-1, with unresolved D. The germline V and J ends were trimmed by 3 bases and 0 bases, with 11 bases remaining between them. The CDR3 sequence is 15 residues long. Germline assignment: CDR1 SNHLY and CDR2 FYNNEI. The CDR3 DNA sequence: TGTGCCAGCAGTGATCCGAGGCCGATGAACACTGAAGCTTTCTTT. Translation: CASSDPRPMNTEAFF.

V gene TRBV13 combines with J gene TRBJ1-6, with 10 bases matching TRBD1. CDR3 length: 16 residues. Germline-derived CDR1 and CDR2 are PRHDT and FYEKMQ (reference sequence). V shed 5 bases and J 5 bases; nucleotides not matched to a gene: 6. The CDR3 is CASSRRDRGNNSPLHF. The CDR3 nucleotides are TGTGCCAGCAGCCGTCGGGACAGGGGCAATAATTCACCCCTCCACTTT.

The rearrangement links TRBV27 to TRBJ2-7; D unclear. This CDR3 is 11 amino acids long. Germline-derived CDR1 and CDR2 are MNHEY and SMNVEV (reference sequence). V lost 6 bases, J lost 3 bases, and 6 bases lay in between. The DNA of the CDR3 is TGTGCCAGCAGCTCCCTCTACGAGCAGTACTTC. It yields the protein CASSSLYEQYF.

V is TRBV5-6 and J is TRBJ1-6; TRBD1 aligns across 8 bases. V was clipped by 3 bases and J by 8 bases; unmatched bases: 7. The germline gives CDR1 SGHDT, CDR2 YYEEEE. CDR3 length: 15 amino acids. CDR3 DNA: TGTGCCAGCAGCTCCACAGGACAGGGATATTCACCCCTCCACTTT. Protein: CASSSTGQGYSPLHF.

This CDR3 reads CASKPLGTGGGDGELFF. The CDR3 DNA sequence: TGTGCCAGTAAGCCCCTAGGCACAGGGGGCGGTGACGGGGAGCTGTTTTTT. This rearrangement joins TRBV19 to TRBJ2-2; 9 bases agree with TRBD1. CDR1 is LNHDA and CDR2 is SQIVND in the germline V gene (reference sequence). CDR3 length equals 17 residues. V dropped 7 bases and J dropped 7; count of bases not matched to a gene: 16.

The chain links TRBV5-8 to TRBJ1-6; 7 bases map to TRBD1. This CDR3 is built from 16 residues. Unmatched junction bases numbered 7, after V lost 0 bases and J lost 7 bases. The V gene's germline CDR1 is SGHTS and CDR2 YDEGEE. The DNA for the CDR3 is TGTGCCAGCAGCTTGGGGCAGGGGGTGAGAAATTCACCCCTCCACTTT. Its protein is CASSLGQGVRNSPLHF.

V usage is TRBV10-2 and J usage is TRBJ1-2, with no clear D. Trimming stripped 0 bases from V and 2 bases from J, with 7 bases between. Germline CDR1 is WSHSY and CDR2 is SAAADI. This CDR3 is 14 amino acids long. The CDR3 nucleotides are TGCGCCAGCAGTGAGTCAACAAAGAACTATGGCTACACCTTC. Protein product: CASSESTKNYGYTF.

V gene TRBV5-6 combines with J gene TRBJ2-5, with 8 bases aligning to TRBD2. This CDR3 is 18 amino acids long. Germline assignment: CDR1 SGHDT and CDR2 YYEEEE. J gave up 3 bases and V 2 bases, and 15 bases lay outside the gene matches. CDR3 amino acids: CASSFRPGGVAGKETQYF. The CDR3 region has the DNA TGTGCCAGCAGCTTTCGCCCCGGAGGGGTAGCGGGGAAAGAGACCCAGTACTTC.

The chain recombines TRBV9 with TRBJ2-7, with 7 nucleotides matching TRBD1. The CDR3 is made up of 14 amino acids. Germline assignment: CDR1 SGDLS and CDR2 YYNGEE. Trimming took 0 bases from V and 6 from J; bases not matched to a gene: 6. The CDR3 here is CASSVDRAGGEQYF. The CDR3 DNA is TGTGCCAGCAGCGTAGACCGAGCAGGGGGCGAGCAGTACTTC.

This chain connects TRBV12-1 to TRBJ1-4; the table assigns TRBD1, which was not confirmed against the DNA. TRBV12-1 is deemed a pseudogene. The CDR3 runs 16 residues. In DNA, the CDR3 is TGTGCCAGCAGTACCGGGACAGGGTCGACTAATGAAAAACTGTTTTTT. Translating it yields CASSTGTGSTNEKLFF.

This CDR3 is CASSLAPRQEYSYEQYF. DNA of the CDR3: TGTGCCAGCAGCTTAGCCCCCAGACAGGAGTACTCCTACGAGCAGTACTTC. The chain employs TRBV7-8 and TRBJ2-7; D is perhaps TRBD1 (6 bases). The CDR3 is 17 amino acids. Trimming removed 0 bases at V and 0 bases at J, with 15 bases between. CDR1 is SGHVS, CDR2 FQNEAQ, per germline.

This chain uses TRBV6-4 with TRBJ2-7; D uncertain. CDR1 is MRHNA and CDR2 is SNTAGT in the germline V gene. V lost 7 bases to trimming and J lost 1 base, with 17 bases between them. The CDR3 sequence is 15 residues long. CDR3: CASNMIGSGSYEQYF. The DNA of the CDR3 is TGTGCCAGCAATATGATTGGCTCAGGATCCTACGAGCAGTACTTC.

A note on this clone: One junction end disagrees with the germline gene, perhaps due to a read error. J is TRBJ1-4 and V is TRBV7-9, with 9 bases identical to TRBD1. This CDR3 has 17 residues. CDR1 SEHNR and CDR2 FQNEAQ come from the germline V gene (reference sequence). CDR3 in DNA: TGTTCCAGCAGTTCTGGACAGGGGCTTGCAACTAATGAAAAACTGTTTTTT. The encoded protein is CSSSSGQGLATNEKLFF.

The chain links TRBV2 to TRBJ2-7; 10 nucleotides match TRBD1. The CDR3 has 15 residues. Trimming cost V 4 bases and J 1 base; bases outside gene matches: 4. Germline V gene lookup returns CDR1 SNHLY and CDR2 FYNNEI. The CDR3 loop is CASSADRGVSYEQYF. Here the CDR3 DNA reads TGTGCCAGCAGTGCGGACAGGGGGGTATCCTACGAGCAGTACTTC.

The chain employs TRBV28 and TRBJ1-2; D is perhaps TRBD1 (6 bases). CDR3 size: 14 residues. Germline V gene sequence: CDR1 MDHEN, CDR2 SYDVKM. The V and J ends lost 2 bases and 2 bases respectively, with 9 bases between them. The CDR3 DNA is TGTGCCAGCAGTTTAAGGACAGCCAACTATGGCTACACCTTC. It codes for CASSLRTANYGYTF.

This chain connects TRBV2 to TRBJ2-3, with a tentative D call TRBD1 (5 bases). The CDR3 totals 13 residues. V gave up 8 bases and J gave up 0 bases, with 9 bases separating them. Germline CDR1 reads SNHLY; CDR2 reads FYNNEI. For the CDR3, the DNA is TGTGCCAGCTCCAGGGTTAGCACAGATACGCAGTATTTT. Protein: CASSRVSTDTQYF.

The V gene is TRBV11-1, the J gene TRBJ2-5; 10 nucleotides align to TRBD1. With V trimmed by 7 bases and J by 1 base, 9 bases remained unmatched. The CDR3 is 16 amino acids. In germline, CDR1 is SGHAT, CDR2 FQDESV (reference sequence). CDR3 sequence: CASTTGGASFQETQYF. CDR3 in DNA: TGTGCCAGCACGACAGGGGGCGCTTCTTTCCAAGAGACCCAGTACTTC.

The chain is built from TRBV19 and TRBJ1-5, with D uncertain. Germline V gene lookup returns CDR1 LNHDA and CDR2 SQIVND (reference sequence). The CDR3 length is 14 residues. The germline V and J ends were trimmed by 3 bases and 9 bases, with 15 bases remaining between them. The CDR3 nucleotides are TGTGCCAGTAGTATGGCGGCCGGGGTGGCGCCCCAGCATTTT. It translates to CASSMAAGVAPQHF.